This T cell receptor beta chain was sequenced during a study of human thymus T cells. Overall study results and limits: Gene usage (both V and J) appeared biased in thymic and blood repertoires. Related research found strongly overlapping thymic repertoires in unrelated individuals.

Thymus was obtained from resections taken during corrective heart surgery. Samples came from healthy Finnish infants during open corrective cardiac surgery. Profiled with immunoSEQ multiplex PCR; TCRdb holds only in-frame clones, not every one. This table holds fewer than 90,000 clones, around 96% found once. In germline, CDR1 is SGHNT, CDR2 YYREEE (reference sequence). Trimming shortened V by 4 bases and J by 0 bases, and 6 bases separated the two germline ends. CDR3 length: 13 residues. On this clone itself: Its specificity is unknown.

The V gene is TRBV5-4, the J gene TRBJ2-3; no clear D. Sequencing was performed on thymus tissue. This clonotype originated in a boy younger than two with a congenital heart defect but otherwise immunologically healthy. CDR3 in DNA: TGTGCCAGCAGCAAGGCTAGCACAGATACGCAGTATTTT. Translation gives CASSKASTDTQYF.